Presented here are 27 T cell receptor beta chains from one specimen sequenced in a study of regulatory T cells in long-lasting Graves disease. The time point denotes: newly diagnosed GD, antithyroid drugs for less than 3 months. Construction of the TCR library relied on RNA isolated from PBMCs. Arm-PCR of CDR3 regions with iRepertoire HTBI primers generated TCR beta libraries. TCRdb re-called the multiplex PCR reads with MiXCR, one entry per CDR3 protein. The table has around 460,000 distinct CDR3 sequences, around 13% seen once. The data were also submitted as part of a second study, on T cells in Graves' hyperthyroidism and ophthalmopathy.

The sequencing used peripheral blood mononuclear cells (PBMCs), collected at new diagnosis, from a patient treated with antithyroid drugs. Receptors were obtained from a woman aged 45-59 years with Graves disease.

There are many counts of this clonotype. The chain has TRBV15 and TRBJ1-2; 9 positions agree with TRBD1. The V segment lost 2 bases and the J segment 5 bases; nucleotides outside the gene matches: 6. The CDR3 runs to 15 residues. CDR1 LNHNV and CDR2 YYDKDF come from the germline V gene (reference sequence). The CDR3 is CATSRSGQGKYGYTF. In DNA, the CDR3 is TGTGCCACCAGCAGATCGGGACAGGGCAAATATGGCTACACCTTC.

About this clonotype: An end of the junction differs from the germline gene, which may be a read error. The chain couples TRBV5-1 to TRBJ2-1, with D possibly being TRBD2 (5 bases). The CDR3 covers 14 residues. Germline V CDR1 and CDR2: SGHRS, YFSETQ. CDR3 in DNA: TGCGCCAGCAGCTTCGAGGGCTCCTACAAGGAGCAGTTCTTC. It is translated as CASSFEGSYKEQFF.

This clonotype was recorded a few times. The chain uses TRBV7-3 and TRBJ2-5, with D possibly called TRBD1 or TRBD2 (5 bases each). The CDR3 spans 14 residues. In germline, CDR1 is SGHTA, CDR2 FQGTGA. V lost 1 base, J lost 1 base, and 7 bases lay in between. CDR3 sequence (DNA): TGTGCCAGCAGCTTAATTGGGACCCAAGAGACCCAGTACTTC. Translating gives CASSLIGTQETQYF.

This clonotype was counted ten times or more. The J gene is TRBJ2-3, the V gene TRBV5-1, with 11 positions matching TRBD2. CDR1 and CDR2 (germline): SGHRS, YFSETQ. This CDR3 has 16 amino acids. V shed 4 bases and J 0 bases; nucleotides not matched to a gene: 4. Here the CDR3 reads CASSRGLAESTDTQYF. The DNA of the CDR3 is TGCGCCAGCAGCAGGGGACTAGCGGAGAGCACAGATACGCAGTATTTT.

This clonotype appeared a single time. The CDR3 coding sequence is TGCGCCAGCAGTCATCGGGACGGAGACTATGGCTACACCTTC. Residues: CASSHRDGDYGYTF. V and J are TRBV4-1 and TRBJ1-2; perhaps TRBD1 as D (5 bases). The CDR3 spans 14 residues. Per germline, CDR1 MGHRA and CDR2 YSYEKL. The V and J ends lost 6 bases and 3 bases respectively, with 14 bases between them.

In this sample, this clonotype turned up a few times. For the CDR3, the DNA is TGTGCCAGCTCACCACGAGGGCTAGCGGACACAGATACGCAGTATTTT. Translated: CASSPRGLADTDTQYF. V usage is TRBV18 and J usage is TRBJ2-3, with 7 bases fitting TRBD2. V was clipped by 1 base and J by 2 bases; unmatched bases: 6. Germline loops: CDR1 KGHSH, CDR2 LQKENI. CDR3 length: 16 residues.

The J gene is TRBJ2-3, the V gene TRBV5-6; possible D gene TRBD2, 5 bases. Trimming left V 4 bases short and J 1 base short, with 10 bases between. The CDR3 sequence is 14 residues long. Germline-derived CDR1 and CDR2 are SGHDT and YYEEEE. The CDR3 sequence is CASSKDWRTDTQYF. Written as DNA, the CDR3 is TGTGCCAGCAGCAAGGACTGGCGCACAGATACGCAGTATTTT.

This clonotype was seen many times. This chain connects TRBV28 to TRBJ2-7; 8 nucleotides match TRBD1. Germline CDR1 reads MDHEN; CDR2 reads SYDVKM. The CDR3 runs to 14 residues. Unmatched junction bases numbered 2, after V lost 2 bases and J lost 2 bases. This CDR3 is CASSLGDRTYEQYF. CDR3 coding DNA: TGTGCCAGCAGTTTAGGGGACAGGACCTACGAGCAGTACTTC.

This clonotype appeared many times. CDR3 amino acids: CSATALRVLDQETQYF. The CDR3 DNA is TGCAGTGCTACCGCCCTCAGGGTTTTGGACCAAGAGACCCAGTACTTC. The genes are TRBV20-1 and TRBJ2-5; possibly TRBD1 for D (5 bases). V was trimmed by 4 bases and J by 0 bases, leaving 18 bases between them. The length of the CDR3 is 16 residues. Per germline, CDR1 DFQATT and CDR2 SNEGSKA (reference sequence).

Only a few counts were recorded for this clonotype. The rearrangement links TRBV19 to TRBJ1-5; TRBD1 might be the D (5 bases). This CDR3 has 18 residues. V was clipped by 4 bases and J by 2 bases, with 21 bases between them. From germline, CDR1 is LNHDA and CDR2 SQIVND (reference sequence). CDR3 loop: CASSTRPQGRVGNQPQHF. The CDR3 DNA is TGTGCCAGTAGTACTAGACCCCAGGGCAGGGTAGGCAATCAGCCCCAGCATTTT.

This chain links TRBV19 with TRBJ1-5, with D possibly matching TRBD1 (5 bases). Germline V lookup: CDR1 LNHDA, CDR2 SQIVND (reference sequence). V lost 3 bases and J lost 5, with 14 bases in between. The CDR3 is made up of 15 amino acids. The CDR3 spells CASSMTWTLDQPQHF. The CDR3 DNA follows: TGTGCCAGTAGTATGACTTGGACATTAGATCAGCCCCAGCATTTT.

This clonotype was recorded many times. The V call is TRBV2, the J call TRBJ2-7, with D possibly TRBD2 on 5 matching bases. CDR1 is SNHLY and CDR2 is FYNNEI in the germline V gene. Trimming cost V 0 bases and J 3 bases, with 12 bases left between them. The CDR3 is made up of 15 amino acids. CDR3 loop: CASSEASGAYYEQYF. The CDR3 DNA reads TGTGCCAGCAGTGAAGCAAGCGGAGCTTACTACGAGCAGTACTTC.

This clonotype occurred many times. This CDR3 reads CASRIQTASNEQFF. The DNA of the CDR3 is TGCGCCAGCAGAATCCAGACAGCAAGCAATGAGCAGTTCTTC. This sequence joins TRBV5-1 and TRBJ2-1; D possibly corresponds to TRBD1 (5 bases). Per the germline V gene, CDR1 is SGHRS and CDR2 is YFSETQ. The CDR3 runs 14 residues. The V end lost 5 bases, the J end lost 6 bases, and 15 bases lay between the germline ends.

In DNA form, the CDR3 reads TGTGCCAGCAGCCCCCGGGGGACAGGGGACTACAATGAGCAGTTCTTC. Residues: CASSPRGTGDYNEQFF. V and J are TRBV7-9 and TRBJ2-1; TRBD1 agrees at 10 bases. The CDR3 runs to 16 residues. Unmatched junction bases numbered 7, after V lost 5 bases and J lost 3 bases. Looked up from germline, CDR1 is SEHNR and CDR2 is FQNEAQ (reference sequence).

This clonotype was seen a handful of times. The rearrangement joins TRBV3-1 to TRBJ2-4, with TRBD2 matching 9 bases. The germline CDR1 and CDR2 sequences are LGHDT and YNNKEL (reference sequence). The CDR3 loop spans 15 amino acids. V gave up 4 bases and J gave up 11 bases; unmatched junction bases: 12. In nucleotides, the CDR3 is TGTGCCAGCAGCCCTATAGCGGGAGCTAGAACATTTCAGTACTTC. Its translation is CASSPIAGARTFQYF.

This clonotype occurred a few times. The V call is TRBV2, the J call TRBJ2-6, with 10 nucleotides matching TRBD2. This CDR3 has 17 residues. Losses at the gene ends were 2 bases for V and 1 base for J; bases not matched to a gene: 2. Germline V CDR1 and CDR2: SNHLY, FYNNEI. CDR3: CASSELAGASGANVLTF. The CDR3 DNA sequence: TGTGCCAGCAGTGAACTAGCGGGGGCTTCTGGGGCCAACGTCCTGACTTTC. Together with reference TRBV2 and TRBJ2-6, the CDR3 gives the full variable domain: EPEVTQTPSHQVTQMGQEVILRCVPISNHLYFYWYRQILGQKVEFLVSFYNNEISEKSEIFDDQFSVERPDGSNFTLKIRSTKLEDSAMYFCASSELAGASGANVLTFGAGSRLTVL.

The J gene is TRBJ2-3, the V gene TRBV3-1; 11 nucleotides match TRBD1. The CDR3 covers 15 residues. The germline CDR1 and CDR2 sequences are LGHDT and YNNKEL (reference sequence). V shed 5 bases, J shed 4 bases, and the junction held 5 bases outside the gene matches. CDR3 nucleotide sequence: TGTGCCAGCAGCGGACAGGGGGCGTGGGCAGATACGCAGTATTTT. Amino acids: CASSGQGAWADTQYF.

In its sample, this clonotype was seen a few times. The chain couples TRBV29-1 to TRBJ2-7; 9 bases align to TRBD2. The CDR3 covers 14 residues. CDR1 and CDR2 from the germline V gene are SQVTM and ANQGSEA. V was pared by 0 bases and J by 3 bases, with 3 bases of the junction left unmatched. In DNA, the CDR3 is TGCAGCGTTGAAGATCAAGCGGGAGGCTACGAGCAGTACTTC. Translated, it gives CSVEDQAGGYEQYF.

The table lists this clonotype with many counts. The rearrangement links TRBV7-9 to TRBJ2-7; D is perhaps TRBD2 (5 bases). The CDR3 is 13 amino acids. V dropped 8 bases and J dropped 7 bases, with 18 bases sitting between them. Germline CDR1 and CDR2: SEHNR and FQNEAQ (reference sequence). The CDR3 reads CASDLWQSGEQYF. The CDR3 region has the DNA TGTGCCAGCGACCTCTGGCAGTCGGGGGAGCAGTACTTC.

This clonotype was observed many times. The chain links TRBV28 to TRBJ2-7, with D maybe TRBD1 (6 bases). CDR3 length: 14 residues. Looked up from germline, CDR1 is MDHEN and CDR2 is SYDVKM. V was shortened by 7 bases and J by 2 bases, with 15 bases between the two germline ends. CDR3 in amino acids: CASIRQDSTYEQYF. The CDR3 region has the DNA TGTGCCAGCATTCGACAGGACAGCACCTACGAGCAGTACTTC.

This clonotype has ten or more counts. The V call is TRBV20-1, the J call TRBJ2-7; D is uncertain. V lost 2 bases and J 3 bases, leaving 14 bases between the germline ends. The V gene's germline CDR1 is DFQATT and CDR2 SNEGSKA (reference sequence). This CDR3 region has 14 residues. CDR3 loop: CSARMPASGYEQYF. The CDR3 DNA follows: TGCAGTGCTAGAATGCCAGCTTCAGGCTACGAGCAGTACTTC.

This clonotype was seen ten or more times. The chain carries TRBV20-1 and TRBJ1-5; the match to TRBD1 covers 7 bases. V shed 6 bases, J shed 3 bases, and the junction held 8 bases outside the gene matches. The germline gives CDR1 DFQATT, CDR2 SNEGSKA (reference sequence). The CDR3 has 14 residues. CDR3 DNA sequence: TGCAGTGCACCCAGGACAGGAATCAATCAGCCCCAGCATTTT. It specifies CSAPRTGINQPQHF.

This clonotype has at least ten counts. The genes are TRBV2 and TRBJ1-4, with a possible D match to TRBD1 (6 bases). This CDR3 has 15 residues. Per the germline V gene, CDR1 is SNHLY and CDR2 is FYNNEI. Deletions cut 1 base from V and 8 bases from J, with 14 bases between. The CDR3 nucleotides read TGTGCCAGCAGTGAAGGGGCCAGGGGTGGCGAAAAACTGTTTTTT. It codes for CASSEGARGGEKLFF.

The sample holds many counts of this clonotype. CDR3 loop: CASSLRGEMNTEAFF. The CDR3 nucleotides are TGTGCCAGCAGTTTAAGGGGAGAAATGAACACTGAAGCTTTCTTT. This chain joins TRBV5-5 and TRBJ1-1; a weak D match, TRBD1 (5 bases). The CDR3 extends over 15 amino acids. The germline V gene encodes CDR1 SGHKS and CDR2 YYEKEE (reference sequence). Deletions cut 5 bases from V and 0 bases from J, with 14 bases between.

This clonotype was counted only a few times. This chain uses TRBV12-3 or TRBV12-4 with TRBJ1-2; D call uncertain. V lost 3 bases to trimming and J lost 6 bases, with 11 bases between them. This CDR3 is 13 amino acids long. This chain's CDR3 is CASSLWAVDGYTF. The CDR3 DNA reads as TGTGCCAGCAGTTTGTGGGCGGTGGATGGCTACACCTTC.

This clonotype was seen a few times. In DNA, the CDR3 is TGCGCCAGCAGCCCCAGCCAGTGGGACAGTCCTTACTCTGGAAACACCATATATTTT. Protein sequence: CASSPSQWDSPYSGNTIYF. The chain has TRBV5-1 and TRBJ1-3; 7 positions agree with TRBD1. Germline V gene data show CDR1 as SGHRS and CDR2 as YFSETQ. The V and J ends lost 4 bases and 0 bases, in that order; junction bases with no gene match: 16. The CDR3 covers 19 residues.

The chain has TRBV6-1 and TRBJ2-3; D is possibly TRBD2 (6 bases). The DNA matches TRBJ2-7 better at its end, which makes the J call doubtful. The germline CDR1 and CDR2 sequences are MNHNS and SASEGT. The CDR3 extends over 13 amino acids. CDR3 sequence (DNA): TGTGCCAGCACCCCGGGAGCCCCCTACGAGCAGTACTTC. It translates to CASTPGAPYEQYF.